The 28 T cell receptor beta chains listed next were all sequenced from one sample in a study of shared clonotypes between healthy human individuals. Assay: immunoSEQ multiplex PCR; the TCRdb copy retains only in-frame clones and omits some. The data contain some 500,000 clones, more than 95% of them seen just once; the ten biggest clones take up about 0.064%. The sample was naive CD4+ T cells sorted from blood. Subset described: CD45RA+ positively selected. All receptors come from a woman in her thirties in good health.

The chain recombines TRBV5-8 with TRBJ2-7; D remains ambiguous. The CDR3 covers 11 residues. The germline V and J ends were trimmed by 5 bases and 7 bases, with 10 bases remaining between them. Germline V gene lookup returns CDR1 SGHTS and CDR2 YDEGEE. The CDR3 loop reads CASSYATEQYF. The CDR3, as DNA: TGTGCCAGCAGTTATGCTACGGAGCAGTACTTC. Using reference TRBV5-8 and TRBJ2-7 for the parts outside the CDR3, the full variable domain is EAGVTQSPTHLIKTRGQQATLRCSPISGHTSVYWYQQALGLGLQFLLWYDEGEERNRGNFPPRFSGRQFPNYSSELNVNALELEDSALYLCASSYATEQYFGPGTRLTVT.

This chain joins TRBV5-4 and TRBJ2-7; 9 bases map to TRBD1. Trimming cost V 4 bases and J 1 base; bases outside gene matches: 9. This CDR3 comprises 16 residues. Looked up from germline, CDR1 is SGHNT and CDR2 is YYREEE (reference sequence). CDR3 protein: CASSNQQGAPSYEQYF. CDR3 DNA sequence: TGTGCCAGCAGCAATCAACAGGGGGCCCCGTCCTACGAGCAGTACTTC.

This clone was picked up one time. The rearrangement links TRBV11-3 to TRBJ2-3; D is tentatively TRBD1 or TRBD2 (6 bases each). Germline V gene lookup returns CDR1 SGHNT and CDR2 YENEEA. V lost 2 bases and J 0 bases, leaving 15 bases between the germline ends. This CDR3 region has 17 residues. In DNA form, the CDR3 reads TGTGCCAGCAGCTTACCCCGGGGGCGGCTTAGCACAGATACGCAGTATTTT. Its translation is CASSLPRGRLSTDTQYF.

The chain carries TRBV27 and TRBJ2-7; 7 bases map to TRBD2. CDR1 is MNHEY and CDR2 is SMNVEV in the germline V gene (reference sequence). Trimming took 6 bases from V and 0 from J; bases not matched to a gene: 14. CDR3 length: 17 residues. This CDR3 reads CASSHQERLAGSYEQYF. In DNA, the CDR3 is TGTGCCAGCAGCCACCAAGAAAGACTAGCAGGCTCCTACGAGCAGTACTTC.

The chain is built from TRBV6-1 and TRBJ2-7; D is perhaps TRBD2 (6 bases). The germline CDR1 and CDR2 sequences are MNHNS and SASEGT. The CDR3 length is 15 residues. Trimming took off 6 bases at V and 7 bases at J, with 22 bases between the two ends. This CDR3 reads CASSSPGTSLVEQYF. CDR3 bases: TGTGCCAGCAGCTCACCCGGGACTTCCCTAGTGGAGCAGTACTTC.

The V gene is TRBV19, the J gene TRBJ2-4; D assignment may be TRBD1 or TRBD2 (6 bases each). The length of the CDR3 is 16 residues. Germline-derived CDR1 and CDR2 are LNHDA and SQIVND (reference sequence). Trimming took 1 base from V and 1 from J, leaving 11 bases between them. The CDR3 reads CASSIGGAPAKNIQYF. The CDR3 coding sequence is TGTGCCAGTAGTATAGGGGGGGCGCCGGCCAAAAACATTCAGTACTTC.

The V and J genes are TRBV5-1 and TRBJ2-2; 10 bases align to TRBD2. This CDR3 has 17 amino acids. V was pared by 4 bases and J by 5 bases, with 11 bases of the junction left unmatched. Germline CDR1 SGHRS, CDR2 YFSETQ. CDR3 sequence: CASSRAGASGRTGELFF. As DNA, the CDR3 is TGCGCCAGCAGCCGGGCGGGGGCTAGCGGGAGAACCGGGGAGCTGTTTTTT.

This clone was picked up a small number of times. This chain's CDR3 is CASLDRYTEAFF. CDR3 in DNA: TGTGCCAGCCTAGACCGCTACACTGAAGCTTTCTTT. V usage is TRBV6-1 and J usage is TRBJ1-1; D ambiguous. This CDR3 contains 12 residues. The germline gives CDR1 MNHNS, CDR2 SASEGT. V was pared by 8 bases and J by 3 bases, with 10 bases between.

The V and J genes are TRBV7-9 and TRBJ2-7; D gene unclear. This CDR3 has 9 amino acids. Germline-derived CDR1 and CDR2 are SEHNR and FQNEAQ (reference sequence). V shed 7 bases and J shed 8 bases, with 6 bases lying between them. CDR3: CASIMQQYF. The DNA of the CDR3 is TGTGCCAGCATCATGCAGCAGTACTTC.

The chain combines TRBV4-1 with TRBJ2-6; D is perhaps TRBD1 (6 bases). Trimming shortened V by 3 bases and J by 2 bases, and 11 bases separated the two germline ends. The germline V gene encodes CDR1 MGHRA and CDR2 YSYEKL. The CDR3 has 16 amino acids. The CDR3 sequence: CASSHLPGAGANVLTF. In DNA, the CDR3 is TGCGCCAGCAGCCACCTCCCAGGGGCTGGGGCCAACGTCCTGACTTTC.

The chain is built from TRBV28 and TRBJ2-5, with 10 bases lining up with TRBD1. Matching the DNA end better, TRBJ2-7 makes the J call doubtful. From germline, CDR1 is MDHEN and CDR2 SYDVKM. This CDR3 is built from 16 residues. As DNA, the CDR3 is TGTGCCAGCAGCCCGCCCTGGGACAGGGGCTCCTACGAGCAGTACTTC. It specifies CASSPPWDRGSYEQYF.

This clone was recorded only once. V usage is TRBV4-1 and J usage is TRBJ2-7; TRBD1 might be the D (7 bases). The germline gives CDR1 MGHRA, CDR2 YSYEKL. The CDR3 contains 16 residues. V dropped 3 bases and J dropped 3 bases, with 18 bases sitting between them. The CDR3 spells CASSHRRGQSIYEQYF. The CDR3 nucleotides are TGCGCCAGCAGCCATAGGAGGGGGCAATCGATCTACGAGCAGTACTTC.

The chain couples TRBV2 to TRBJ2-6, with a possible D match to TRBD2 (6 bases). Trimming cost V 7 bases and J 4 bases, with 23 bases left between them. Per the germline V gene, CDR1 is SNHLY and CDR2 is FYNNEI. The length of the CDR3 is 18 residues. CDR3 DNA sequence: TGTGCCAGCATTCCCAGGGAGGTAGGGGCGGGCGGGGCCAACGTCCTGACTTTC. It codes for CASIPREVGAGGANVLTF.

The chain is built from TRBV25-1 and TRBJ2-2; TRBD1 aligns across 9 bases. The CDR3 has 14 residues. V lost 8 bases and J lost 5; bases outside the gene matches: 6. Germline CDR1 is MGHDK and CDR2 is SYGVNS. CDR3 coding DNA: TGTGCCAGCTTCCCGGACAGGGGTACCGGGGAGCTGTTTTTT. Its protein product is CASFPDRGTGELFF.

The chain has TRBV18 and TRBJ1-5, with TRBD1 matching 7 bases. The J segment lost 2 bases and the V segment lost 2 bases, leaving 6 bases of the junction unmatched. CDR1 is KGHSH, CDR2 LQKENI, per germline. The length of the CDR3 is 16 residues. CDR3 sequence reads: CASSPKAGGGNQPQHF. CDR3 coding DNA: TGTGCCAGCTCACCAAAGGCAGGGGGTGGCAATCAGCCCCAGCATTTT.

This chain uses TRBV6-5 with TRBJ2-1; D unclear. CDR3 length: 14 residues. The V and J ends lost 2 bases and 6 bases respectively, with 11 bases between them. Germline lookup yields CDR1 MNHEY and CDR2 SVGAGI. CDR3 bases: TGTGCCAGCAGTTACCATTCCCGAATCAATGAGCAGTTCTTC. This sequence encodes CASSYHSRINEQFF.

The chain couples TRBV7-2 to TRBJ2-7; D gene uncertain. Germline values: CDR1 SGHTA, CDR2 FQGNSA. Trimming took 5 bases from V and 1 from J, leaving 6 bases between them. The CDR3 contains 12 residues. The CDR3 sequence: CASSPSSYEQYF. The CDR3 DNA reads TGTGCCAGCAGCCCAAGTTCCTACGAGCAGTACTTC.

About this clone itself: The same CDR3 is also encoded by other DNA sequences in this sample. V gene TRBV27 combines with J gene TRBJ2-7; 9 bases align to TRBD1. The CDR3 is made up of 13 amino acids. V lost 6 bases, J lost 4 bases, and 4 bases stayed unmatched. Germline V CDR1 and CDR2: MNHEY, SMNVEV (reference sequence). The CDR3 loop reads CASRGGTGYEQYF. The CDR3 DNA sequence: TGTGCCAGCAGGGGTGGGACAGGGTACGAGCAGTACTTC.

The chain has TRBV5-4 and TRBJ2-5; a possible D gene is TRBD1 (5 bases). CDR1 is SGHNT and CDR2 is YYREEE in the germline V gene (reference sequence). The CDR3 is made up of 14 amino acids. The ends were cut back, 0 bases at V and 4 bases at J, with 10 bases in the middle. The CDR3 nucleotides read TGTGCCAGCAGCTTGGCCCAGGGTCCAGAGACCCAGTACTTC. Translating gives CASSLAQGPETQYF.

The chain is built from TRBV4-2 and TRBJ2-5; weak D call: TRBD2 (6 bases). Trimming cost V 3 bases and J 4 bases, with 18 bases left between them. From germline, CDR1 is LGHNA and CDR2 YNFKEQ. The CDR3 totals 16 residues. In DNA, the CDR3 is TGTGCCAGCAGCCAGGGGAGTAGCGGTGGGGGAGAGACCCAGTACTTC. Amino acids: CASSQGSSGGGETQYF.

This chain links TRBV27 with TRBJ1-2, with 9 bases lining up with TRBD1. V shed 3 bases, J shed 10 bases, and the junction held 12 bases outside the gene matches. The CDR3 contains 15 residues. Germline lookup yields CDR1 MNHEY and CDR2 SMNVEV (reference sequence). The CDR3 sequence is CASSLYPGTGRPYTF. In DNA, the CDR3 is TGTGCCAGCAGTTTGTACCCCGGGACAGGGAGGCCCTACACCTTC.

The V call is TRBV6-5, the J call TRBJ1-1; D gene ambiguous. Looked up from germline, CDR1 is MNHEY and CDR2 is SVGAGI. Trimming cost V 5 bases and J 1 base, with 11 bases left between them. The CDR3 is 14 amino acids. The CDR3 region is CASSTGSKNTEAFF. CDR3 nucleotide sequence: TGTGCCAGCAGTACCGGGAGCAAGAACACTGAAGCTTTCTTT.

The V call is TRBV19, the J call TRBJ2-5; D perhaps matches TRBD1 (8 bases). CDR1 is LNHDA, CDR2 SQIVND, per germline (reference sequence). Trimming stripped 6 bases from V and 7 bases from J, with 18 bases between. This CDR3 has 14 amino acids. The CDR3 loop is CASRTGGGRGTQYF. In DNA, the CDR3 is TGTGCCAGTAGAACAGGGGGGGGACGAGGGACCCAGTACTTC. The full variable domain, completed using reference TRBV19 and TRBJ2-5, is DGGITQSPKYLFRKEGQNVTLSCEQNLNHDAMYWYRQDPGQGLRLIYYSQIVNDFQKGDIAEGYSVSREKKESFPLTVTSAQKNPTAFYLCASRTGGGRGTQYFGPGTRLLVL.

Details on this clone: Other DNA sequences in the same sample also yield this CDR3. The genes are TRBV28 and TRBJ2-2; D remains unclear. V was shortened by 5 bases and J by 5 bases, with 6 bases between the two germline ends. From germline, CDR1 is MDHEN and CDR2 SYDVKM. This CDR3 has 12 residues. CDR3 sequence (DNA): TGTGCCAGCAGTCTCGGAACCGGGGAGCTGTTTTTT. This translates into CASSLGTGELFF. The full variable domain, rest sourced from reference TRBV28 and TRBJ2-2, is DVKVTQSSRYLVKRTGEKVFLECVQDMDHENMFWYRQDPGLGLRLIYFSYDVKMKEKGDIPEGYSVSREKKERFSLILESASTNQTSMYLCASSLGTGELFFGEGSRLTVL.

The chain joins TRBV6-6 to TRBJ2-5; D is undetermined. The ends were cut back, 10 bases at V and 5 bases at J, with 23 bases in the middle. Per germline, CDR1 MNHNY and CDR2 SVGAGI (reference sequence). This CDR3 spans 15 amino acids. The CDR3 reads CATLRGEWVWETQYF. The CDR3 DNA follows: TGTGCCACCTTGAGAGGAGAATGGGTATGGGAGACCCAGTACTTC.

This clone has only one observation. The chain uses TRBV11-1 and TRBJ2-1; 13 bases are a match to TRBD2. From germline, CDR1 is SGHAT and CDR2 FQDESV (reference sequence). V was clipped by 5 bases and J by 3 bases; unmatched bases: 4. This CDR3 is built from 16 residues. The CDR3 loop is CASSPGLAGFYNEQFF. The CDR3 DNA is TGTGCCAGCAGCCCGGGACTAGCGGGGTTCTACAATGAGCAGTTCTTC.

The V call is TRBV27, the J call TRBJ2-7, with D perhaps matching TRBD2 (6 bases). There are 15 residues in the CDR3. Germline V gene lookup returns CDR1 MNHEY and CDR2 SMNVEV (reference sequence). V was shortened by 2 bases and J by 3 bases, with 14 bases between the two germline ends. The CDR3 reads CASSLLTGGRYEQYF. In DNA form, the CDR3 reads TGTGCCAGCAGTTTACTCACAGGAGGGCGCTACGAGCAGTACTTC.

The J gene is TRBJ2-2, the V gene TRBV11-2; 11 bases map to TRBD2. This CDR3 spans 18 amino acids. The germline V gene encodes CDR1 SGHAT and CDR2 FQNNGV. V dropped 2 bases and J dropped 5; count of bases not matched to a gene: 10. The chain's CDR3 is CASSLFASGRFGTGELFF. CDR3 nucleotide sequence: TGTGCCAGCAGCTTATTCGCTAGCGGGAGGTTTGGGACCGGGGAGCTGTTTTTT.